The T cell receptor (beta chain) described here comes from a study of blood T cell repertoires in COVID-19. The CDR3 loop spans 16 amino acids. The junction had 8 bases not matched to a gene; V was cut back by 6 bases and J by 4 bases. Germline V lookup: CDR1 SEHNR, CDR2 FQNEAQ (reference sequence). The protocol was immunoSEQ multiplex PCR, while the TCRdb copy is restricted to in-frame clones and leaves out a portion. The table lists about 390,000 clones, more than 70% of them singletons. The rearrangement links TRBV7-9 to TRBJ2-3, with 12 bases identical to TRBD2. This receptor was identified in a woman aged 55-69 years with COVID-19, enrolled during active disease. Sample: peripheral blood. Here the CDR3 reads CASRFRLAGEADTQYF. CDR3 nucleotides: TGTGCCAGCAGGTTCCGACTAGCGGGGGAGGCAGATACGCAGTATTTT. Full variable domain (rest looked up from reference TRBV7-9 and TRBJ2-3): DTGVSQNPRHKITKRGQNVTFRCDPISEHNRLYWYRQTLGQGPEFLTYFQNEAQLEKSRLLSDRFSAERPKGSFSTLEIQRTEQGDSAMYLCASRFRLAGEADTQYFGPGTRLTVL.